A single sample is the source of the 29 T cell receptor beta chains below, sequenced in a study of T cell repertoires in cytomegalovirus infection (dated by TCRdb to the late 2010s). Their antigens are not known. For sequencing, an Illumina HiSeq 1500 was employed. TCRdb ran its own pipeline on the public reads, namely fastp trimming at Q25 and MiXCR clone calling, and kept in-frame beta chains. Every distinct CDR3 protein forms one entry, paired with its most common genes and DNA. Across this sample there are 25,000 to 35,000 distinct CDR3 sequences, with under 20% seen only once. The ten most abundant clones make up roughly 80% of the sample. What the treatment or condition label conveys for this sample: in vitro stimulation with specific CMV peptide epitopes to enrich CMV-specific T cells. Sequencing used CD8+ T cells from cultured PBMCs, obtained from culture after CMV antigen stimulation. The source of these receptors is a human donor in good health (CMV status not recorded). Some clones in this sample may be carry-over from other donors' samples.

This clonotype occurred a few times. V and J are TRBV7-8 and TRBJ1-5; D perhaps matches TRBD1 (5 bases). The germline gives CDR1 SGHVS, CDR2 FQNEAQ. With 1 base removed from V and 7 bases from J, the gap between germline ends came to 14 bases. The CDR3 length is 15 residues. CDR3 sequence (DNA): TGTGCCAGCAGCTTAGAGTGGGGGTCGGGGCAGCCCCAGCATTTT. Its protein product is CASSLEWGSGQPQHF.

V and J are TRBV7-2 and TRBJ1-1; D gene ambiguous. The CDR3 runs 12 residues. The germline V and J ends were trimmed by 1 base and 3 bases, with 3 bases remaining between them. Germline CDR1 is SGHTA and CDR2 is FQGNSA. The CDR3 DNA reads TGTGCCAGCAGCTTAGGGTACACTGAAGCTTTCTTT. The encoded protein is CASSLGYTEAFF.

V is TRBV5-6 and J is TRBJ2-7, with a tentative D call TRBD2 (6 bases). Trimming left V 7 bases short and J 5 bases short, with 16 bases between. The germline V gene encodes CDR1 SGHDT and CDR2 YYEEEE. CDR3 length equals 13 residues. The CDR3 is CASCWQAGNEQYF. CDR3 nucleotide sequence: TGTGCCAGCTGCTGGCAGGCGGGGAACGAGCAGTACTTC.

CDR3 region: CASSFRGSSYNEQFF. The CDR3 DNA is TGTGCCAGCAGTTTTCGGGGCAGCTCCTACAATGAGCAGTTCTTC. The rearrangement links TRBV28 to TRBJ2-1, with D tentatively TRBD1 or TRBD2 (5 bases each). The CDR3 totals 15 residues. V lost 3 bases and J 0 bases, leaving 9 bases between the germline ends. Germline V gene sequence: CDR1 MDHEN, CDR2 SYDVKM.

The rearrangement joins TRBV29-1 to TRBJ2-5; D is perhaps TRBD2 (6 bases). In germline, CDR1 is SQVTM, CDR2 ANQGSEA. The CDR3 runs 14 residues. Trimming took off 3 bases at V and 5 bases at J, with 16 bases between the two ends. The CDR3 loop is CSVDFKEGAETQYF. The CDR3 nucleotides read TGCAGCGTTGACTTTAAGGAGGGAGCCGAGACCCAGTACTTC.

This chain links TRBV6-1 with TRBJ1-5; D is unresolved. This CDR3 comprises 15 residues. V was trimmed by 7 bases and J by 0 bases, leaving 13 bases between them. Germline CDR1 MNHNS, CDR2 SASEGT. As DNA, the CDR3 is TGTGCCAGCAAAGAGTTACGGATTAGCAATCAGCCCCAGCATTTT. Translating gives CASKELRISNQPQHF.

V and J are TRBV12-3 or TRBV12-4 and TRBJ2-1, with 10 bases lining up with TRBD1. This CDR3 region has 16 residues. Germline trimming cut 7 bases from V and 5 bases from J; bases unmatched to any gene: 11. The CDR3 DNA follows: TGTGCCAGCATCCAAATCCGGGACAGGGGAAACAATGAGCAGTTCTTC. Its protein is CASIQIRDRGNNEQFF.

Many counts were recorded for this clonotype. The DNA of the CDR3 is TGTGCCAGCAGTTTATCTGGGGGTATCACTGAAGCTTTCTTT. This translates into CASSLSGGITEAFF. V gene TRBV27 combines with J gene TRBJ1-1, with D possibly TRBD1 on 5 matching bases. Germline V CDR1 and CDR2: MNHEY, SMNVEV (reference sequence). The CDR3 has 14 residues. V was pared by 0 bases and J by 4 bases, with 9 bases between.

V and J are TRBV6-6 and TRBJ2-2; 8 nucleotides line up with TRBD1. J gave up 0 bases and V 4 bases, and 4 bases lay outside the gene matches. The length of the CDR3 is 16 residues. Germline CDR1 is MNHNY and CDR2 is SVGAGI (reference sequence). CDR3 protein: CASSSWTGSNTGELFF. CDR3 DNA sequence: TGTGCCAGCAGTTCCTGGACAGGGTCGAACACCGGGGAGCTGTTTTTT.

This clonotype came up a few times. This chain uses TRBV27 with TRBJ1-5; no clear D gene. Trimming left V 4 bases short and J 5 bases short, with 15 bases between. CDR3 length: 15 amino acids. Germline CDR1 MNHEY, CDR2 SMNVEV (reference sequence). CDR3 protein: CASSSGPREDQPQHF. The CDR3 region has the DNA TGTGCCAGCAGTTCCGGACCACGGGAGGATCAGCCCCAGCATTTT.

This clonotype was counted at least ten times. The rearrangement uses TRBV13 and TRBJ2-7; perhaps D is TRBD1 or TRBD2 (5 bases each). Germline loops: CDR1 PRHDT, CDR2 FYEKMQ (reference sequence). The CDR3 consists of 15 residues. Deletions cut 3 bases from V and 6 bases from J, with 18 bases between. The CDR3 sequence is CASSFPGNGGLEQYF. The CDR3 DNA sequence: TGTGCCAGCAGCTTCCCTGGGAATGGGGGTCTCGAGCAGTACTTC.

This clonotype was detected a few times. V usage is TRBV12-3 or TRBV12-4 and J usage is TRBJ2-7; D gene unclear. The CDR3 runs 12 residues. V was trimmed by 7 bases and J by 9 bases, leaving 16 bases between them. The chain's CDR3 is CASTTDPAGQYF. CDR3 bases: TGTGCCAGCACTACGGACCCCGCCGGGCAGTACTTC.

The chain combines TRBV29-1 with TRBJ1-2, with TRBD1 matching 9 bases. Per the germline V gene, CDR1 is SQVTM and CDR2 is ANQGSEA. CDR3 length equals 16 residues. The V and J ends lost 6 bases and 2 bases, in that order; junction bases with no gene match: 13. CDR3 sequence (DNA): TGCAGCGTATATGGGACAGGGACATTGGCGAACTATGGCTACACCTTC. Translating gives CSVYGTGTLANYGYTF.

This chain uses TRBV10-3 with TRBJ2-3, with TRBD1 as a possible D gene (6 bases). CDR3 length: 14 amino acids. CDR1 ENHRY and CDR2 SYGVKD come from the germline V gene. Trimming shortened V by 4 bases and J by 0 bases, and 8 bases separated the two germline ends. CDR3 sequence: CAISVGGSTDTQYF. Here the CDR3 DNA reads TGTGCCATCAGTGTAGGGGGTAGCACAGATACGCAGTATTTT.

This clonotype was seen many times. The chain is built from TRBV24-1 and TRBJ2-1; D not certain. The CDR3 has 14 residues. The V gene lost 5 bases and the J gene lost 6 bases, with 13 bases spanning the gap. Per the germline V gene, CDR1 is KGHDR and CDR2 is SFDVKD. Here the CDR3 reads CATSVDGLGNEQFF. CDR3 sequence (DNA): TGTGCCACCAGTGTGGACGGTTTAGGCAATGAGCAGTTCTTC.

This CDR3 is CSAIEAQRAGSNQPQHF. CDR3 coding DNA: TGCAGTGCCATAGAGGCTCAGCGGGCAGGTAGCAATCAGCCCCAGCATTTT. The V gene is TRBV20-1, the J gene TRBJ1-5; D ambiguous. The CDR3 sequence is 17 residues long. In germline, CDR1 is DFQATT, CDR2 SNEGSKA (reference sequence). V was trimmed by 6 bases and J by 0 bases, leaving 21 bases between them.

The chain uses TRBV2 and TRBJ1-3; no definite D call. Germline CDR1 and CDR2: SNHLY and FYNNEI. V was shortened by 3 bases and J by 0 bases, with 9 bases between the two germline ends. The CDR3 totals 15 residues. The CDR3 protein is CASSDSLNSGNTIYF. In DNA, the CDR3 is TGTGCCAGCAGTGATTCACTGAACTCTGGAAACACCATATATTTT.

This chain joins TRBV7-2 and TRBJ2-1; 7 bases align to TRBD2. The trim removed 5 bases at V and 4 bases at J, leaving 5 bases unmatched. The germline CDR1 and CDR2 sequences are SGHTA and FQGNSA. The CDR3 is 14 amino acids. In nucleotides, the CDR3 is TGTGCCAGCAGCCAAAGGGACTATTACAATGAGCAGTTCTTC. Residues: CASSQRDYYNEQFF.

The chain couples TRBV7-2 to TRBJ2-3, with D unresolved. Between the trimmed V and J ends, which lost 2 bases and 1 base, there was a span of 7 bases. This CDR3 spans 14 amino acids. The germline gives CDR1 SGHTA, CDR2 FQGNSA. CDR3 sequence reads: CASSLNFGTDTQYF. The DNA of the CDR3 is TGTGCCAGCAGCTTAAATTTCGGCACAGATACGCAGTATTTT. The full variable domain, its missing parts supplied by reference TRBV7-2 and TRBJ2-3, is GAGVSQSPSNKVTEKGKDVELRCDPISGHTALYWYRQSLGQGLEFLIYFQGNSAPDKSGLPSDRFSAERTGGSVSTLTIQRTQQEDSAVYLCASSLNFGTDTQYFGPGTRLTVL.

The chain links TRBV5-5 to TRBJ2-1, with 8 bases that match TRBD1. The CDR3 totals 15 residues. The trim removed 4 bases at V and 7 bases at J, leaving 10 bases unmatched. Per the germline V gene, CDR1 is SGHKS and CDR2 is YYEKEE (reference sequence). The CDR3 coding sequence is TGTGCCAGCAGCCAGGACAGGGCTGGGTCGAATGAGCAGTTCTTC. It is translated as CASSQDRAGSNEQFF.

In this sample, this clonotype turned up a few times. The V call is TRBV4-3, the J call TRBJ1-4, with TRBD1 as a possible D gene (5 bases). Germline V gives CDR1 LGHNA, CDR2 YSLEER. The CDR3 is 14 residues long. V was pared by 0 bases and J by 8 bases, with 10 bases between. CDR3 sequence (DNA): TGCGCCAGCAGCCAAGACAGAGGGGCGGAAAAACTGTTTTTT. It encodes CASSQDRGAEKLFF.

The chain uses TRBV7-2 and TRBJ2-7; 12 bases are shared with TRBD1. V was pared by 5 bases and J by 5 bases, with 4 bases of the junction left unmatched. The CDR3 loop spans 14 amino acids. CDR1 and CDR2 (germline): SGHTA, FQGNSA. The DNA for the CDR3 is TGTGCCAGCAGCGGGACAGGGGGCTGGAACGAGCAGTACTTC. Protein: CASSGTGGWNEQYF.

This clonotype was recorded at least ten times. The rearrangement uses TRBV7-2 and TRBJ1-2, with unresolved D. There are 14 residues in the CDR3. In germline, CDR1 is SGHTA, CDR2 FQGNSA. V dropped 5 bases and J dropped 0 bases, with 10 bases sitting between them. The CDR3 spells CASSLSQANYGYTF. The DNA for the CDR3 is TGTGCCAGCAGCCTGAGTCAAGCTAACTATGGCTACACCTTC. The whole variable domain, filled in from reference TRBV7-2 and TRBJ1-2, reads GAGVSQSPSNKVTEKGKDVELRCDPISGHTALYWYRQSLGQGLEFLIYFQGNSAPDKSGLPSDRFSAERTGGSVSTLTIQRTQQEDSAVYLCASSLSQANYGYTFGSGTRLTVV.

The CDR3 sequence is CASSWARSSYNEQFF. CDR3 DNA: TGTGCCAGCAGCTGGGCTAGGAGCTCCTACAATGAGCAGTTCTTC. The chain has TRBV7-6 and TRBJ2-1, with unresolved D. This CDR3 region has 15 residues. The germline V gene encodes CDR1 SGHVS and CDR2 FNYEAQ. V lost 4 bases to trimming and J lost 0 bases, with 10 bases between them.

This clonotype appeared a few times. The chain has TRBV7-3 and TRBJ1-5; TRBD1 agrees at 9 bases. CDR1 is SGHTA and CDR2 is FQGTGA in the germline V gene. V shed 0 bases and J 1 base; nucleotides not matched to a gene: 7. The CDR3 length is 18 residues. This CDR3 is CASSLTLEGTGSNQPQHF. The DNA for the CDR3 is TGTGCCAGCAGCTTAACGTTAGAGGGGACAGGGAGCAATCAGCCCCAGCATTTT.

The rearrangement joins TRBV7-9 to TRBJ1-1; TRBD1 matches 10 bases. The CDR3 contains 14 residues. The germline gives CDR1 SEHNR, CDR2 FQNEAQ (reference sequence). V shed 5 bases and J 6 bases; nucleotides not matched to a gene: 6. The CDR3 DNA reads as TGTGCCAGCAGCGTACCGGGACAGGGGTCTGAAGCTTTCTTT. This sequence encodes CASSVPGQGSEAFF. Full variable domain (remainder filled in from reference TRBV7-9 and TRBJ1-1): DTGVSQNPRHKITKRGQNVTFRCDPISEHNRLYWYRQTLGQGPEFLTYFQNEAQLEKSRLLSDRFSAERPKGSFSTLEIQRTEQGDSAMYLCASSVPGQGSEAFFGQGTRLTVV.

The J gene is TRBJ1-5, the V gene TRBV25-1; D might be TRBD1 (5 bases). The CDR3 extends over 12 amino acids. In germline, CDR1 is MGHDK, CDR2 SYGVNS. V was pared by 8 bases and J by 7 bases, with 12 bases between. Here the CDR3 DNA reads TGTGCCAGCCCGAATGGGGCCCAGCCCCAGCATTTT. It encodes CASPNGAQPQHF.

This clonotype is a singleton in its sample. This chain connects TRBV20-1 to TRBJ1-5, with D possibly matching TRBD1 (5 bases). This CDR3 is 17 amino acids long. Trimming stripped 0 bases from V and 0 bases from J, with 15 bases between. Germline values: CDR1 DFQATT, CDR2 SNEGSKA (reference sequence). CDR3 residues: CSARDGDSLYSNQPQHF. CDR3 nucleotides: TGCAGTGCTAGAGATGGGGACTCCCTTTATAGCAATCAGCCCCAGCATTTT.

The gene calls are TRBV7-6 and TRBJ1-5; D uncertain. The V gene's germline CDR1 is SGHVS and CDR2 FNYEAQ. This CDR3 spans 13 amino acids. Trimming stripped 3 bases from V and 1 base from J, with 4 bases between. CDR3 region: CASSFGSNQPQHF. The CDR3 DNA follows: TGTGCCAGCAGCTTCGGCAGCAATCAGCCCCAGCATTTT.